These T cell receptor beta chains were read from a single sample in a study of shared clonotypes between healthy human individuals. Clones were read by immunoSEQ multiplex PCR, and TCRdb kept only the in-frame ones, dropping some. The sample records about 600,000 clones, around 97% being singletons. Material for sequencing was naive CD4+ T cells sorted from blood. All receptors come from a woman aged 25 to 39 in good health. Both conserved end residues are part of each CDR3. Fields, in order: D gene, J gene, V gene, clone size, CDR3 protein, CDR3 DNA. The D gene is left open where the match is weak. Some rows have no size entry. The others give once, few or many, or a class for an expanded clone.

d_gene: .
j_gene: TRBJ2-7
v_gene: TRBV4-1
abundance: .
CDR3aa: CASSQLPTGGKNYEQYF
CDR3nt: TGCGCCAGCAGCCAACTCCCCACAGGCGGGAAAAACTACGAGCAGTACTTC

d_gene: TRBD1
j_gene: TRBJ2-1
v_gene: TRBV7-9
abundance: .
CDR3aa: CASSLRGTEYNEQFF
CDR3nt: TGTGCCAGCAGCCTGAGGGGGACAGAATACAATGAGCAGTTCTTC

d_gene: TRBD2
j_gene: TRBJ2-7
v_gene: TRBV14
abundance: .
CDR3aa: CASSRYLAGEYEQYF
CDR3nt: TGTGCCAGCAGCCGCTATCTAGCGGGAGAATACGAGCAGTACTTC

d_gene: TRBD1
j_gene: TRBJ1-3
v_gene: TRBV19
abundance: few
CDR3aa: CASSPTGPGNTIYF
CDR3nt: TGTGCCAGTAGCCCGACAGGGCCTGGAAACACCATATATTTT

d_gene: .
j_gene: TRBJ1-2
v_gene: TRBV6-5
abundance: .
CDR3aa: CASSPNRVHGYTF
CDR3nt: TGTGCCAGCAGTCCCAACAGGGTTCACGGCTACACCTTC

d_gene: TRBD1
j_gene: TRBJ1-4
v_gene: TRBV6-6
abundance: .
CDR3aa: CASSDRDEKLFF
CDR3nt: TGTGCCAGCAGTGACAGGGATGAAAAACTGTTTTTT

d_gene: .
j_gene: TRBJ1-1
v_gene: TRBV2
abundance: .
CDR3aa: CASSIDRNTEAFF
CDR3nt: TGTGCCAGCAGCATCGACAGAAACACTGAAGCTTTCTTT

d_gene: .
j_gene: TRBJ2-2
v_gene: TRBV28
abundance: .
CDR3aa: CASRLSNWELFF
CDR3nt: TGTGCCAGCAGACTCTCTAATTGGGAGCTGTTTTTT

d_gene: .
j_gene: TRBJ2-7
v_gene: TRBV7-9
abundance: .
CDR3aa: CASSLTLATYEQYF
CDR3nt: TGTGCCAGCAGCTTAACATTGGCCACCTACGAGCAGTACTTC

d_gene: TRBD2
j_gene: TRBJ2-3
v_gene: TRBV6-6
abundance: .
CDR3aa: CASSYSGSGAADTQYF
CDR3nt: TGTGCCAGCAGTTACTCCGGTAGCGGGGCCGCAGATACGCAGTATTTT

d_gene: .
j_gene: TRBJ1-4
v_gene: TRBV5-1
abundance: .
CDR3aa: CASFPGYRSPNEKLFF
CDR3nt: TGCGCCAGCTTCCCGGGATACAGGTCCCCTAATGAAAAACTGTTTTTT

d_gene: .
j_gene: TRBJ2-7
v_gene: TRBV28
abundance: once
CDR3aa: CASSLSGTGKSYEQYF
CDR3nt: TGTGCCAGCAGTTTAAGCGGGACAGGTAAATCCTACGAGCAGTACTTC

d_gene: TRBD2
j_gene: TRBJ2-7
v_gene: TRBV7-6
abundance: .
CDR3aa: CASSSRGLAGRSSSYEQYF
CDR3nt: TGTGCCAGCAGCTCCCGGGGACTAGCGGGTCGGTCCTCATCCTACGAGCAGTACTTC

d_gene: .
j_gene: TRBJ2-5
v_gene: TRBV5-6
abundance: .
CDR3aa: CASSLRAGEETQYF
CDR3nt: TGTGCCAGCAGCTTACGAGCGGGTGAAGAGACCCAGTACTTC

d_gene: .
j_gene: TRBJ2-2
v_gene: TRBV7-9
abundance: .
CDR3aa: CASSSYRTSVATGELFF
CDR3nt: TGTGCCAGCAGCTCATACAGGACCTCGGTCGCCACCGGGGAGCTGTTTTTT

d_gene: TRBD2
j_gene: TRBJ2-3
v_gene: TRBV10-3
abundance: .
CDR3aa: CAISEQATSGLGNTQYF
CDR3nt: TGTGCCATCAGTGAGCAAGCGACTAGCGGACTGGGAAATACGCAGTATTTT

d_gene: TRBD1
j_gene: TRBJ1-2
v_gene: TRBV28
abundance: .
CDR3aa: CASNRGQDYGYTF
CDR3nt: TGTGCCAGCAACAGGGGGCAAGACTATGGCTACACCTTC

d_gene: .
j_gene: TRBJ2-3
v_gene: TRBV19
abundance: .
CDR3aa: CASSITRTGRDTQYF
CDR3nt: TGTGCCAGTAGTATCACCAGGACTGGCAGGGATACGCAGTATTTT

d_gene: .
j_gene: TRBJ1-1
v_gene: TRBV4-1
abundance: .
CDR3aa: CASSPQGFTAFF
CDR3nt: TGCGCCAGCAGCCCACAGGGTTTCACGGCTTTCTTT

d_gene: .
j_gene: TRBJ2-7
v_gene: TRBV19
abundance: once
CDR3aa: CASSPAGTHSFWGSYEQYF
CDR3nt: TGTGCCAGTAGTCCCGCCGGTACGCACTCCTTCTGGGGCTCCTACGAGCAGTACTTC

d_gene: .
j_gene: TRBJ2-2
v_gene: TRBV6-6
abundance: .
CDR3aa: CASSPLGGSNTGELFF
CDR3nt: TGTGCCAGCAGTCCCCTTGGGGGCTCGAACACCGGGGAGCTGTTTTTT

d_gene: TRBD2
j_gene: TRBJ2-3
v_gene: TRBV27
abundance: .
CDR3aa: CASSGGTTFSDTQYF
CDR3nt: TGTGCCAGCAGTGGAGGGACTACCTTTTCGGATACGCAGTATTTT

d_gene: .
j_gene: TRBJ2-1
v_gene: TRBV7-2
abundance: .
CDR3aa: CASSLARASYNEQFF
CDR3nt: TGTGCCAGCAGCTTAGCCCGGGCGTCCTACAATGAGCAGTTCTTC

d_gene: .
j_gene: TRBJ2-4
v_gene: TRBV28
abundance: .
CDR3aa: CASRPKDILAKNIQYF
CDR3nt: TGTGCCAGCAGACCTAAGGACATACTAGCCAAAAACATTCAGTACTTC